This is a list of T cell receptor beta chains from one sample in a study of cytotoxic CD8 clonotypes in ibrutinib-treated CLL. Method: immunoSEQ multiplex PCR; TCRdb's copy keeps in-frame clones and lacks some. The sample has more than 7,500 clones, around 80% seen once. The sequencing here drew on PBMCs, taken before ibrutinib treatment. Every receptor here comes from a human donor with chronic lymphocytic leukemia. Both conserved end residues are part of each CDR3. Each record gives: V gene, J gene, clone size, D gene, CDR3 DNA, CDR3 protein. The D gene is left open where the match is weak. The size of a clone is reported for some rows only, either as once, few or many, or as a class for expanded clones.

V gene: TRBV7-2
J gene: TRBJ2-2
clone size: NA
D gene: TRBD1
CDR3 DNA: TGTGCCAGCAGCTTAATCGGGACAGGGACCGGGGAGCTGTTTTTT
CDR3 protein: CASSLIGTGTGELFF

V gene: TRBV20-1
J gene: TRBJ1-3
clone size: NA
D gene: NA
CDR3 DNA: TGCAGTGCCTCCCTTGAAAACACCATATATTTT
CDR3 protein: CSASLENTIYF

V gene: TRBV28
J gene: TRBJ2-7
clone size: NA
D gene: TRBD2
CDR3 DNA: TGTGCCAGCAGTACCAACTCCGGGACTAGCCGATACGAGCAGTACTTC
CDR3 protein: CASSTNSGTSRYEQYF

V gene: TRBV7-9
J gene: TRBJ1-5
clone size: NA
D gene: NA
CDR3 DNA: TGTGCCAGCAGCGAAGGACATTCCCAGCCCCAGCATTTT
CDR3 protein: CASSEGHSQPQHF

V gene: TRBV5-4
J gene: TRBJ2-7
clone size: once
D gene: NA
CDR3 DNA: TGTGCCAGCAGCACGCCGTGGGCGAAGGGCACTTTCGAGCAGTACTTC
CDR3 protein: CASSTPWAKGTFEQYF

V gene: TRBV5-1
J gene: TRBJ1-6
clone size: NA
D gene: TRBD1
CDR3 DNA: TGCGCCAGCAGCTTGGCCGGGCGCCGACAGGGGAGGTCACCCCTCCACTTT
CDR3 protein: CASSLAGRRQGRSPLHF

V gene: TRBV18
J gene: TRBJ1-4
clone size: NA
D gene: NA
CDR3 DNA: TGTGCCAGCTCACCCACAGGAAATCCTAATGAAAAACTGTTTTTT
CDR3 protein: CASSPTGNPNEKLFF

V gene: TRBV7-8
J gene: TRBJ2-7
clone size: NA
D gene: TRBD2
CDR3 DNA: TGTGCCAGCATCGGCCCGGGACTAGCGGGGACCTACGAGCAGTACTTC
CDR3 protein: CASIGPGLAGTYEQYF

V gene: TRBV4-3
J gene: TRBJ2-7
clone size: once
D gene: NA
CDR3 DNA: TGCGCCAGCAGCCAAGATCCCCATTACGAGCAGTACTTC
CDR3 protein: CASSQDPHYEQYF

V gene: TRBV6-1
J gene: TRBJ1-4
clone size: NA
D gene: TRBD1
CDR3 DNA: TGTGCCAGCAGTGACGGGGGACAGGGGTGGGAAAAACTGTTTTTT
CDR3 protein: CASSDGGQGWEKLFF

V gene: TRBV5-1
J gene: TRBJ1-1
clone size: few
D gene: NA
CDR3 DNA: TGCGCCAGCAGCTTGACGACTGGGAACACTGAAGCTTTCTTT
CDR3 protein: CASSLTTGNTEAFF

V gene: TRBV6-5
J gene: TRBJ2-7
clone size: once
D gene: TRBD2
CDR3 DNA: TGTGCCAGCAGTTCCCGGACTAGCGGGCTCACCTACGAGCAGTACTTC
CDR3 protein: CASSSRTSGLTYEQYF

V gene: TRBV5-1
J gene: TRBJ1-2
clone size: NA
D gene: TRBD1
CDR3 DNA: TGCGCCAGCAGCCGCACCTTGGGACAGGGGGACTATGGCTACACCTTC
CDR3 protein: CASSRTLGQGDYGYTF

V gene: TRBV4-1
J gene: TRBJ1-4
clone size: NA
D gene: TRBD1
CDR3 DNA: TGCGCCAGCAGCCAGAATCCGGGACAGTTAAATGAAAAACTGTTTTTT
CDR3 protein: CASSQNPGQLNEKLFF

V gene: TRBV5-6
J gene: TRBJ1-2
clone size: NA
D gene: TRBD1
CDR3 DNA: TGTGCCAGCAGCTTGTTGCGGGACAGGGGTTTTATGGGCTACACCTTC
CDR3 protein: CASSLLRDRGFMGYTF

V gene: TRBV2
J gene: TRBJ2-3
clone size: NA
D gene: TRBD1
CDR3 DNA: TGTGCCAGCTCCCCCCAGGGACAGGGGATACAAGATACGCAGTATTTT
CDR3 protein: CASSPQGQGIQDTQYF

V gene: TRBV4-3
J gene: TRBJ1-2
clone size: NA
D gene: NA
CDR3 DNA: TGCGCCAGCAGCCAAGGACAGCAAAGAAACTATGGCTACACCTTC
CDR3 protein: CASSQGQQRNYGYTF

V gene: TRBV27
J gene: TRBJ2-7
clone size: NA
D gene: NA
CDR3 DNA: TGTGCCAGTGGGAAGACCTACGAGCAGTACTTC
CDR3 protein: CASGKTYEQYF

V gene: TRBV2
J gene: TRBJ2-1
clone size: few
D gene: NA
CDR3 DNA: TGTGCCAGCAGGACAGATACCAGTACACAGCAGTTCTTC
CDR3 protein: CASRTDTSTQQFF

V gene: TRBV7-2
J gene: TRBJ2-7
clone size: NA
D gene: TRBD1
CDR3 DNA: TGTGCCAGCAGCTTTTCGCCAGGGGGCGGAAACGAGCAGTACTTC
CDR3 protein: CASSFSPGGGNEQYF

V gene: TRBV28
J gene: TRBJ2-7
clone size: NA
D gene: NA
CDR3 DNA: TGTGCCAGCACCCCTAGTGGGTTAGGGGGGGGCTCCTACGAGCAGTACTTC
CDR3 protein: CASTPSGLGGGSYEQYF

V gene: TRBV6-6
J gene: TRBJ2-1
clone size: NA
D gene: NA
CDR3 DNA: TGTGCCAGCAGTTACGTACTCGGGACAAATGACAATGAGCAGTTCTTC
CDR3 protein: CASSYVLGTNDNEQFF

V gene: TRBV29-1
J gene: TRBJ1-2
clone size: NA
D gene: TRBD1
CDR3 DNA: TGCAGCGTTGTGGGGGACAGGGTTCATGGCTACACCTTC
CDR3 protein: CSVVGDRVHGYTF

V gene: TRBV5-1
J gene: TRBJ1-3
clone size: NA
D gene: NA
CDR3 DNA: TGCGCCAGCAGCTTGGTGGGCTCTGGAAACACCATATATTTT
CDR3 protein: CASSLVGSGNTIYF

V gene: TRBV9
J gene: TRBJ2-7
clone size: NA
D gene: NA
CDR3 DNA: TGTGCCAGCAGCGTTGGAGGGGGACCCTACGAGCAGTACTTC
CDR3 protein: CASSVGGGPYEQYF

V gene: TRBV18
J gene: TRBJ2-2
clone size: NA
D gene: NA
CDR3 DNA: TGTGCCAGCTCACCAGGGTTGAACACCGGGGAGCTGTTTTTT
CDR3 protein: CASSPGLNTGELFF

V gene: TRBV28
J gene: TRBJ2-7
clone size: NA
D gene: NA
CDR3 DNA: TGTGCCAGCAGTCTCCTTTCGCGGAACTACGAGCAGTACTTC
CDR3 protein: CASSLLSRNYEQYF

V gene: TRBV2
J gene: TRBJ1-3
clone size: NA
D gene: NA
CDR3 DNA: TGTGCCAGCAGTGATCCCCAGGGTGGAAACACCATATATTTT
CDR3 protein: CASSDPQGGNTIYF

V gene: TRBV7-9
J gene: TRBJ2-4
clone size: NA
D gene: TRBD1
CDR3 DNA: TGTGCCAGCACGCGGGACAGGGAGGGAAACATTCAGTACTTC
CDR3 protein: CASTRDREGNIQYF

V gene: TRBV29-1
J gene: TRBJ2-7
clone size: NA
D gene: TRBD1
CDR3 DNA: TGCAGCGTTGAGAAAAGGGGACAGGGCCTCGAGCAGTACTTC
CDR3 protein: CSVEKRGQGLEQYF

V gene: TRBV6-1
J gene: TRBJ1-5
clone size: NA
D gene: NA
CDR3 DNA: TGTGCCAGCAGTGAACTTAGCGAGGGGGTCCAGCCCCAGCATTTT
CDR3 protein: CASSELSEGVQPQHF

V gene: TRBV21-1
J gene: TRBJ2-3
clone size: once
D gene: NA
CDR3 DNA: TGTGCCAGCAGCTCCCGGGGAGGGAGCACAGATACGCAGTATTTT
CDR3 protein: CASSSRGGSTDTQYF

V gene: TRBV23-1
J gene: TRBJ1-1
clone size: NA
D gene: NA
CDR3 DNA: TGCGCCAGCATTGACCCGGAGGGGTCTGGGAGGAACACTGAAGCTTTCTTT
CDR3 protein: CASIDPEGSGRNTEAFF

V gene: TRBV5-4
J gene: TRBJ2-1
clone size: NA
D gene: NA
CDR3 DNA: TGTGCCAGCAGTGGCAAGGGAACCTACAATGAGCAGTTCTTC
CDR3 protein: CASSGKGTYNEQFF

V gene: TRBV7-3
J gene: TRBJ1-2
clone size: NA
D gene: NA
CDR3 DNA: TGTGCCAGCAGCCCCCGACCAGGCAATGCGAGAAGTGGCTACACCTTC
CDR3 protein: CASSPRPGNARSGYTF

V gene: TRBV10-3
J gene: TRBJ1-5
clone size: few
D gene: NA
CDR3 DNA: TGTGCCATCAGTGAACAGGGTCAGCCCCAGCATTTT
CDR3 protein: CAISEQGQPQHF

V gene: TRBV2
J gene: TRBJ2-1
clone size: few
D gene: NA
CDR3 DNA: TGTGCCAGCAGTCTTAGGACTAACGGGCAGTTCTTC
CDR3 protein: CASSLRTNGQFF

V gene: TRBV30
J gene: TRBJ1-4
clone size: NA
D gene: TRBD1
CDR3 DNA: TGTGCCTGGAGTGTACGGTGGGACAGTCAGAATGAAAAACTGTTTTTT
CDR3 protein: CAWSVRWDSQNEKLFF

V gene: TRBV9
J gene: TRBJ2-7
clone size: NA
D gene: NA
CDR3 DNA: TGTGCCAGCAGCGTAGAGCAGGGCCCTAAGTACTTC
CDR3 protein: CASSVEQGPKYF

V gene: TRBV4-2
J gene: TRBJ1-1
clone size: NA
D gene: TRBD1
CDR3 DNA: TGTGCCAGCAGCCAAGCTGCCGGACAGGGGGCGCCGGAAACTGAAGCTTTCTTT
CDR3 protein: CASSQAAGQGAPETEAFF

V gene: TRBV2
J gene: TRBJ2-7
clone size: few
D gene: NA
CDR3 DNA: TGTGCCAGCAGTGTAGGTTACTACGAGCAGTACTTC
CDR3 protein: CASSVGYYEQYF

V gene: TRBV10-3
J gene: TRBJ2-1
clone size: NA
D gene: NA
CDR3 DNA: TGTGCCCTCGGGCCCAACAATGAGCAGTTCTTC
CDR3 protein: CALGPNNEQFF

V gene: TRBV19
J gene: TRBJ1-4
clone size: NA
D gene: TRBD1
CDR3 DNA: TGTGCCAGTACGGCTGGACAGGGGAAAGACTCGAGTGAAAAACTGTTTTTT
CDR3 protein: CASTAGQGKDSSEKLFF

V gene: TRBV6-1
J gene: TRBJ2-7
clone size: NA
D gene: NA
CDR3 DNA: TGTGCCAGCAGGTTGACACAATACGAGCAGTACTTC
CDR3 protein: CASRLTQYEQYF

V gene: TRBV10-3
J gene: TRBJ2-3
clone size: NA
D gene: NA
CDR3 DNA: TGTGCCATCAGTGAGAGGAGGGGGATACTCAGCACAGATACGCAGTATTTT
CDR3 protein: CAISERRGILSTDTQYF

V gene: TRBV9
J gene: TRBJ2-7
clone size: NA
D gene: NA
CDR3 DNA: TGTGCCAGCAGCCTCCGGGACTCAAATTCCTACGAGCAGTACTTC
CDR3 protein: CASSLRDSNSYEQYF

V gene: TRBV11-2
J gene: TRBJ1-3
clone size: NA
D gene: TRBD1
CDR3 DNA: TGTGCCAGCAGCTCGGACATCGGGACAGGGAGAGCTGGAAACACCATATATTTT
CDR3 protein: CASSSDIGTGRAGNTIYF

V gene: TRBV30
J gene: TRBJ2-1
clone size: NA
D gene: NA
CDR3 DNA: TGTGCCTGGAGGTACGGCTACAATGAGCAGTTCTTC
CDR3 protein: CAWRYGYNEQFF

V gene: TRBV9
J gene: TRBJ1-4
clone size: NA
D gene: NA
CDR3 DNA: TGTGCCAGCAGCGTAGGGGGAGCCCGAGTCGTTAATGAAAAACTGTTTTTT
CDR3 protein: CASSVGGARVVNEKLFF